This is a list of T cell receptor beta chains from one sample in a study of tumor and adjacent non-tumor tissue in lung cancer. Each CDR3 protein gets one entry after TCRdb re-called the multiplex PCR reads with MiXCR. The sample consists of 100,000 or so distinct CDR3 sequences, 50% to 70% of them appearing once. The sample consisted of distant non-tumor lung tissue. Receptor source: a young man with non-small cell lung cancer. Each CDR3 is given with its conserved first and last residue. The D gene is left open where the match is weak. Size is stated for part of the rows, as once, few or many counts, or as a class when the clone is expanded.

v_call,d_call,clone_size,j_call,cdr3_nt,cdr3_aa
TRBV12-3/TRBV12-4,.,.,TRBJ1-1,TGTGCCGGCGGGGTGATGGGCGAAGCTTTCTTT,CAGGVMGEAFF
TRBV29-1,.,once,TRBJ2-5,TGCAGCGTTGCGGGTCAATTGAATGAGACCCAGTACTTC,CSVAGQLNETQYF
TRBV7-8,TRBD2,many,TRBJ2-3,TGTGCCAGCAAGCCCAGGACTAGCGGCATTCCAGATACGCAGTATTTT,CASKPRTSGIPDTQYF
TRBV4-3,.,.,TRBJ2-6,TGCACCAGCACGCCTACCCCCTCTGGGGCCAACGTCCTGACTTTC,CTSTPTPSGANVLTF
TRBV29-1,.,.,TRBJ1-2,TGCAGCACTTCGAACAGTCGTGTGTATGGTTACACCTTC,CSTSNSRVYGYTF
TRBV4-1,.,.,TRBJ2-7,TGCGCCTGCAGCCAAGACCCAGGGGCATCCTCCGAACAGTACTTC,CACSQDPGASSEQYF
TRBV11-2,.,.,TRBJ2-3,TGTGCCAGCAGCTCGATCGGACCGTCCACAGACACGCAGTATTTT,CASSSIGPSTDTQYF
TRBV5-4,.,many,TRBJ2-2,TGTGCCAGCAGCACGGGGAACACCGGGGAGCTGTTTTTT,CASSTGNTGELFF
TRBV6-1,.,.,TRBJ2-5,TGTGCCAGCAGTGGGCGTGAGATCCAGTACTTC,CASSGREIQYF
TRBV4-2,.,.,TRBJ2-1,TGTGCCAGCAGTCAGACGGGATGGCCCGTAGACAATGAGCAGTTCTTC,CASSQTGWPVDNEQFF
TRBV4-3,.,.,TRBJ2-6,TGCGCCAGCAGCCAAGGTGAGGGGAATGGGGCCAACGTCCTGACTTTC,CASSQGEGNGANVLTF
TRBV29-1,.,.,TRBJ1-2,TGCAGCGTTGATGTGGCAGGGGCGATCCTGGGAGTCTGCATCTTC,CSVDVAGAILGVCIF
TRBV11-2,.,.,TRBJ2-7,TGTGCCAGCAACTTCCCGACAAGGGGACTCTACGAGCAGTACTTC,CASNFPTRGLYEQYF
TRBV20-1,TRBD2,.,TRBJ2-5,TGCAGTACTACACTAGCGGGGGGCCACGAGACCCAGTACTTC,CSTTLAGGHETQYF
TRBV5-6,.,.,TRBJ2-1,TGTGCCAGCAGCCTGGGACTCGGCTCCTACAATGGGCAATTCTTC,CASSLGLGSYNGQFF
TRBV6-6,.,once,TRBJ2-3,TGTGCCAGCAGTTATGGAGATACGCGGTATTTC,CASSYGDTRYF
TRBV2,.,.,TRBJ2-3,TGTGCCAGCGTCTCAGGGACTAGCACAGATACGCAGTATTTT,CASVSGTSTDTQYF
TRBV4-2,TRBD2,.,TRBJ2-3,TGTGCCAGCTGCCAAGATAACAGCGGGGGGGCCGATACACAGTATTTT,CASCQDNSGGADTQYF
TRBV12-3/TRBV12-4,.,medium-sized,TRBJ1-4,TGCGCCAGCAGCCTCCGACAGACAACTAATGAAAAACTGTTTTTT,CASSLRQTTNEKLFF
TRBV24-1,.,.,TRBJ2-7,TGTGCCACCAGTGACCTCTACAAGCAGTACTTC,CATSDLYKQYF
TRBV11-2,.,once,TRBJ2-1,TGTGCCAGCAATATCCCTAAGGGGGGATCCAATGAGCAGTTCTTC,CASNIPKGGSNEQFF
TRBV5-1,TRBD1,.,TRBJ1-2,TGCGCCAGCTCAGGGGGCAATTATGGCTACACCTTC,CASSGGNYGYTF
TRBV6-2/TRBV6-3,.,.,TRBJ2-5,TGTGCCACCAGTTACTCGACCCCCCTTGGGGGAGAGACTCAGTACTTC,CATSYSTPLGGETQYF
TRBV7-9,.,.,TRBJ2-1,TGTGCCAGCAGCTCCCCAGGGTTCGGGGGCAATGAGCAGTTCTTC,CASSSPGFGGNEQFF
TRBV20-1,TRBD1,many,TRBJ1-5,TGCAGTGCTATCGCTCCGGGACAGCAATTTAATAGCAATCAGCCCCAGCATTTT,CSAIAPGQQFNSNQPQHF
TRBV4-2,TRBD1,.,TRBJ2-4,TGTGCCAGTAGCCTTACGCCGGGGACAGTACTGTACTTC,CASSLTPGTVLYF
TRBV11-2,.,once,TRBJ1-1,TGTGCCAGCAGAGGGGAGGGGGAGGCAGACACTGAAGCCTTCTTT,CASRGEGEADTEAFF
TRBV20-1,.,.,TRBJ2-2,.,CSAQGGTRSCFF
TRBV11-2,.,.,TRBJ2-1,TGTGCCAGCAACTTAGGCCCAGCGTCTCCCTACAATGAGCAGTTCTTC,CASNLGPASPYNEQFF
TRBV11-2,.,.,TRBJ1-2,TGTGCTAGCAGCGATACAGCTAACTATGGCCACACCTTC,CASSDTANYGHTF
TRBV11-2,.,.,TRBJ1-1,TGTGCCAGCAGCCTACTACGGCCCTCAAGCACTGAAGCTTTCTTT,CASSLLRPSSTEAFF
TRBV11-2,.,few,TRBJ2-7,TGTGCCAACAGTTTAGGGGACGGAGGCTACGAGCAGTACTTC,CANSLGDGGYEQYF
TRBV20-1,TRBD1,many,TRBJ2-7,TGCAGTGCTAGAAACAATCAGGGGGCTTACGAGCAGTACTTC,CSARNNQGAYEQYF
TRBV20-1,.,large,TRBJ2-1,TGCAGTGCTAGAGATGTTGCGGTAGTTGTATACAATGAGCAGTTCTTC,CSARDVAVVVYNEQFF
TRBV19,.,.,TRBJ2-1,TGTGCCAGTAGTCCGCCGGCGGGCCTCTGGGCCGATGAGCAGTTCTTC,CASSPPAGLWADEQFF
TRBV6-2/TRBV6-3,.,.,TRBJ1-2,TGTACCAGCAGTCAAGGGGTATATGGCTACGCCTTC,CTSSQGVYGYAF
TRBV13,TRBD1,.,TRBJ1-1,TGTGCCAGCAGCAGAGGGGACAGATCTAACACTGAAGCTTTCTTT,CASSRGDRSNTEAFF
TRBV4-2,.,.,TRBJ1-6,TGTGCCAGCAGCCAAGAAGTTATGGCTGCTCTGCTCCACTTT,CASSQEVMAALLHF
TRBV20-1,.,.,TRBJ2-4,TGCAGTGCTAGAGGCCCAGGGCTTGGAATCATTCAGTACTTC,CSARGPGLGIIQYF
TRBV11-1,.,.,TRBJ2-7,TGTGCCAGCAGCTCCGCGGCAGATCCCTCCTGCGAGCAGCACTTC,CASSSAADPSCEQHF
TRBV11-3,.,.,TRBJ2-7,TGTGGCAGCAGCTTAGACCCAACCTACGAGCAGTACTTC,CGSSLDPTYEQYF
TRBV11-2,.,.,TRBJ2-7,TGTGTCAGCAGCTGGGTAGGGGCCTACGAGCAGTGCTTC,CVSSWVGAYEQCF
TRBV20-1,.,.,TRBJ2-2,TGCAATGCTAAATCCCACCTTACCGGGGAGCTGTTTTTT,CNAKSHLTGELFF
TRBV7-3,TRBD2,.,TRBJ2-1,TGTGCCAGCAGCTTAGCGGGAGGGGGCGAGCAGTTCTTC,CASSLAGGGEQFF
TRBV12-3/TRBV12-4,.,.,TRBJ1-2,TGTGCCAGTAGTTTATCTTTCGGGGCTCCTCGGCACTATGGCTACACCTTC,CASSLSFGAPRHYGYTF
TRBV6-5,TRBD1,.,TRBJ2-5,TGTTCCAGCAGGGGGACCGGGACAAGTGAAGAGACCCAGTACTTC,CSSRGTGTSEETQYF
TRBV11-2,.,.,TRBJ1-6,TGTGCCAGCGGCTTTACGGGGGGGTTCAGCTCCTATAATTCACGCCTCCACTTT,CASGFTGGFSSYNSRLHF
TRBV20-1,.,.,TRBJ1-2,TGCAGTGCCCCAATACAGGGAGGAAGCGTATGGGATGGCTACACCTTC,CSAPIQGGSVWDGYTF
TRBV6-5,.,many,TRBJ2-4,TGTGCCGGCAGTTACTCCGGCAACATTCAGTACTTC,CAGSYSGNIQYF
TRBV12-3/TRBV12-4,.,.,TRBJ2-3,TGTACCAGCAGTTCGGGTCAGCCCCAGTATTTT,CTSSSGQPQYF
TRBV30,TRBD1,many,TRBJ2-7,TGTGCCTGGAGTCCAGGGACAGGGGTAGACGAGCAGTACTTC,CAWSPGTGVDEQYF
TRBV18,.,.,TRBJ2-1,TGTGCCAACTCACCAAGCGGGCCCACCTACAATGAGCAGTTCTTC,CANSPSGPTYNEQFF
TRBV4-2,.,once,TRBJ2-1,TGTGCCAACAGCAAGGAACCTGGAACACTAGGCAATGAGCAGTTCTTC,CANSKEPGTLGNEQFF
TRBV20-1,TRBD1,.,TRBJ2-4,TGCAGTGCTAGATTTCAGGGGGCGTCAGCCAAAAACATTCAGCACTTC,CSARFQGASAKNIQHF
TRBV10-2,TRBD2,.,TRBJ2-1,TGCGCCAGCAAGGCCGGGACTAGCGGGGCCTACAAAGAGCAGTTCTTC,CASKAGTSGAYKEQFF